Listed below are T cell receptor beta chains from one sample, sequenced in a study of blood T cell repertoires in COVID-19. TCRdb's table, derived via immunoSEQ multiplex PCR, lists solely in-frame clones and lacks some. The table has some 46,000 clones, roughly four fifths seen once. The sample comprised peripheral blood. All receptors come from a man in his fifties or sixties with active COVID-19. Both conserved end residues are part of each CDR3. Each record gives: V gene, D gene, clone size, J gene, CDR3 protein, CDR3 DNA. D genes are given only for firm matches. The listing skips clone size in some rows; elsewhere it reads once, few, many or a size class.

>TRBV7-2|TRBD1|.|TRBJ2-5
CASSFSDRGETQYF
TGTGCCAGCAGCTTCTCTGACAGGGGGGAGACCCAGTACTTC
>TRBV18|TRBD2|.|TRBJ2-3
CASSRTSGSTDTQYF
TGTGCCAGCTCACGGACTAGCGGGAGTACAGATACGCAGTATTTT
>TRBV2|TRBD1|.|TRBJ1-5
CASTDGDRGNNQPQHF
TGTGCCAGCACAGATGGGGACAGGGGAAACAATCAGCCCCAGCATTTT
>TRBV15|.|.|TRBJ2-1
CATSRDSFGELGNEQFF
TGTGCCACCAGCAGAGATTCTTTCGGGGAGCTAGGAAATGAGCAGTTCTTC
>TRBV3-1/TRBV3-2|.|.|TRBJ1-2
CASSQQAGDYGYTF
TGTGCCAGCAGCCAGCAGGCAGGGGACTATGGCTACACCTTC
>TRBV2|TRBD1|.|TRBJ2-6
CASRGDRGLSGANVLTF
TGTGCCAGCCGGGGGGACAGGGGGCTATCTGGGGCCAACGTCCTGACTTTC
>TRBV12-3/TRBV12-4|.|.|TRBJ1-1
CASSLGVLTEAFF
TGTGCCAGCAGTTTAGGCGTGTTGACTGAAGCTTTCTTT
>TRBV28|TRBD1|.|TRBJ1-3
CASSIPQGASGNTIYF
TGTGCCAGCAGTATACCACAGGGGGCTTCTGGAAACACCATATATTTT
>TRBV27|.|.|TRBJ2-1
CASSLINGILYNEQFF
TGTGCCAGCAGTTTAATTAACGGGATACTGTACAATGAGCAGTTCTTC
>TRBV6-1|TRBD2|few|TRBJ2-3
CASSERASGADTQYF
TGTGCCAGCAGTGAACGGGCTAGCGGGGCAGATACGCAGTATTTT
>TRBV28|.|.|TRBJ2-1
CASSQYNEQFF
TGTGCCAGCAGCCAATACAATGAGCAGTTCTTC
>TRBV19|.|few|TRBJ1-2
CAKNPRDKCNYGYTF
TGTGCCAAGAACCCCAGGGACAAATGTAACTATGGCTACACCTTC
>TRBV27|.|.|TRBJ1-1
CASSSPHQATEAFF
TGTGCCAGCAGTTCCCCCCACCAGGCCACTGAAGCTTTCTTT